This TCR beta chain was sequenced in a study of blood T cell repertoires in COVID-19. The CDR3 spans 15 residues. V shed 4 bases and J shed 4 bases, with 16 bases lying between them. Per the germline V gene, CDR1 is LGHDT and CDR2 is YNNKEL (reference sequence). Using immunoSEQ multiplex PCR, the repertoire was profiled, and TCRdb retains in-frame clones only, with some absent. Altogether more than 85,000 clones are present, roughly 82% being singletons, with the ten largest covering roughly 7.9%. This clone was recorded only once. The J gene is TRBJ1-1, the V gene TRBV3-1 (or the pseudogene TRBV3-2), with D possibly TRBD1 on 6 matching bases. Sequenced input: peripheral blood. The sequence was obtained from an elderly woman with active or convalescent COVID-19. The chain's CDR3 is CASSRSSNRVTEAFF. Here the CDR3 DNA reads TGTGCCAGCAGCCGCAGTTCTAACAGGGTCACTGAAGCTTTCTTT.